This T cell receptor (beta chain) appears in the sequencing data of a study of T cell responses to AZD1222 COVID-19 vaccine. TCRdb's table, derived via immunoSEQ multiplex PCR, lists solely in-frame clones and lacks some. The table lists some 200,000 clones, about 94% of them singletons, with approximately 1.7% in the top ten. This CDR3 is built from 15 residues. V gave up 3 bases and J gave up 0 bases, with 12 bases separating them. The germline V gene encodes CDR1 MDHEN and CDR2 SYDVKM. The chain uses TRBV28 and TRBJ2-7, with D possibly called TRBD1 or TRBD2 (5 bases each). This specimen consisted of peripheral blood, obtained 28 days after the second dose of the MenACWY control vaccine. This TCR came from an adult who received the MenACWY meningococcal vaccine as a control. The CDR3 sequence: CASSLGTQNSYEQYF. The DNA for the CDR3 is TGTGCCAGCAGTTTGGGGACCCAAAACTCCTACGAGCAGTACTTC.